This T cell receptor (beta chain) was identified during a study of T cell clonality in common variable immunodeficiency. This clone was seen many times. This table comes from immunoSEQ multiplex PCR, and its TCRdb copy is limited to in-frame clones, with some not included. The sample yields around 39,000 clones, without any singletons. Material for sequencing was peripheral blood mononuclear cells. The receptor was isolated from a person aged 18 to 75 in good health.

Here the CDR3 reads CASRPTSASTDTQYF. The covered CDR3 bases are TGTGCCAGCAGGCCGACTAGCGCTAGCACAGATACG. The chain carries TRBV2 and TRBJ2-3; 8 bases fit TRBD2. The read ends 3 residues shy of where the CDR3 ends; the end is completed using the germline J gene. Trimming cost V 6 bases and J 0 bases; bases outside gene matches: 5. The germline gives CDR1 SNHLY, CDR2 FYNNEI. CDR3 length equals 15 residues.